The source of this T cell receptor (beta chain) is a study of OX40 agonist ivuxolimab in advanced cancers. In the study overall: Recorded diagnoses for dose-escalation patients were hepatocellular carcinoma, melanoma, renal cell or head and neck cancer. Among those enrolled, mean age was roughly 62 years (range roughly 20 to 79) and 82.7% were male.

On this clone itself: The target antigen is unknown.

Germline CDR1 reads SGHRS; CDR2 reads YFSETQ. V lost 0 bases and J lost 8, with 11 bases in between. CDR3 length equals 13 residues. Prior autoimmune disease or systemic immunosuppression barred patients. Clones were read by immunoSEQ multiplex PCR, and TCRdb kept only the in-frame ones, dropping some. The repertoire includes roughly 89,000 clones, about 90% of them detected once, and less than 8% sits in the top ten. Study-wide points: Blood T cells, both CD4+ and CD8+, expanded clonally by week 6 at 0.1 to 3.0 mg/kg.

The receptor's source is an adult with an advanced solid tumor such as melanoma, head and neck, liver or kidney cancer. V is TRBV5-1 and J is TRBJ1-2, with TRBD1 as a possible D gene (6 bases). The specimen comprised CD4+ or CD8+ T cells sorted from blood, sampled in a trial of the OX40 agonist ivuxolimab. The CDR3 sequence: CASSLAQGQGYTF. DNA of the CDR3: TGCGCCAGCAGCTTGGCCCAGGGGCAGGGCTACACCTTC.